A selection of T cell receptor beta chains follows, all from one sample in a study of cytomegalovirus exposure and HLA in healthy donors. Method: immunoSEQ multiplex PCR; TCRdb's copy keeps in-frame clones and lacks some. The data hold approximately 180,000 clones, with more than 70% observed a single time. The sample taken for sequencing was PBMCs. The receptors were sampled from a woman between 18 and 29 years old in good health and CMV-seronegative. Both conserved end residues are part of each CDR3. D genes are given only for firm matches. Only part of the rows carry a size: once, few, many, or a class if the clone is expanded.

D | J | V | size | DNA | CDR3
TRBD1 | TRBJ1-4 | TRBV7-9 | NA | TGTGCCAGCAGCCCAATCCCGGGACAGGGTAATGAAAAACTGTTTTTT | CASSPIPGQGNEKLFF
TRBD1 | TRBJ2-1 | TRBV29-1 | NA | TGCAGCGTTGAAGAGGATTTTCGAGCGACAGGGGCCTCCTACAATGAGCAGTTCTTC | CSVEEDFRATGASYNEQFF
NA | TRBJ2-6 | TRBV11-2 | NA | TGTGCCAGCAGCTTAGGACTCGTCTCTGGGGCCAACGTCCTGACTTTC | CASSLGLVSGANVLTF
TRBD2 | TRBJ2-5 | TRBV9 | NA | TGTGCCAGCAGCGTAGGGGGACTAGCGGTACAAGAGACCCAGTACTTC | CASSVGGLAVQETQYF
TRBD1 | TRBJ1-1 | TRBV6-1 | NA | TGTGCCAGCAGAAGGACAGGGGGCACTGAAGCTTTCTTT | CASRRTGGTEAFF
NA | TRBJ1-5 | TRBV7-2 | NA | TGTGCCAGCAGCCCCCGGGATCAGCCCCAGCATTTT | CASSPRDQPQHF
NA | TRBJ1-3 | TRBV19 | once | TGTGCCAGTAGCCTCACCCTAAAAGTGACTGGAAACACCATATATTTT | CASSLTLKVTGNTIYF
TRBD2 | TRBJ2-5 | TRBV27 | few | TGTGCCAGCAAGGTAGCGGGAGGGCCTAGAATGTTCGAGACCCAGTACTTC | CASKVAGGPRMFETQYF
NA | TRBJ2-7 | TRBV19 | NA | TGTGCCAGTAGTATAGAGTACAGGGCCGAGCAGTACTTC | CASSIEYRAEQYF
NA | TRBJ1-3 | TRBV7-3 | NA | TGTGCCAGCAGCCCCGGGGGACGGTACGATGGAAACACCATATATTTT | CASSPGGRYDGNTIYF
TRBD1 | TRBJ2-7 | TRBV5-5 | NA | TGTGCCAGCAGCTTGGCCAACCTGGGACAGGTAACTTACGAGCAGTACTTC | CASSLANLGQVTYEQYF
NA | TRBJ2-3 | TRBV2 | NA | TGTGCCAGCAGTGGGACTCGCACAGATACGCAGTATTTT | CASSGTRTDTQYF
TRBD1 | TRBJ2-7 | TRBV5-1 | NA | TGCGCCAGCGGCGAGACAGGGAGCTCCTACGAGCAGTACTTC | CASGETGSSYEQYF
TRBD2 | TRBJ2-1 | TRBV7-9 | NA | TGTGCCAGCAGCCTAGCGGGGCGCCCGTACAATGAGCAGTTCTTC | CASSLAGRPYNEQFF
NA | TRBJ1-1 | TRBV2 | NA | TGTGCCAGCGCTCTACTTGAGGGGAGGACTGAAGCTTTCTTT | CASALLEGRTEAFF
TRBD1 | TRBJ2-6 | TRBV7-9 | NA | TGTGCCAGCAGCTTAGGACCGGGACAGGGTCCTGGGGCCAACGTCCTGACTTTC | CASSLGPGQGPGANVLTF
NA | TRBJ1-2 | TRBV11-2 | NA | TGTGCCAGCAGCTCGATACAGGGTGCCTATGGCTACACCTTC | CASSSIQGAYGYTF
TRBD1 | TRBJ2-5 | TRBV7-9 | NA | TGTGCCAGCAGCGGACAGGTCCTTCTCACAATCGAGACCCAGTACTTC | CASSGQVLLTIETQYF
TRBD1 | TRBJ2-7 | TRBV19 | few | TGTGCCAGTAGGGGGACAGACTCCTACGAGCAGTACTTC | CASRGTDSYEQYF
TRBD1 | TRBJ2-7 | TRBV27 | few | TGTGCCAGCAGTCGACGACCGGGACAGGGGTACGAGCAGTACTTC | CASSRRPGQGYEQYF
TRBD1 | TRBJ1-5 | TRBV30 | NA | TGTGCCTGGAGTGGAAGGGACAGGGTTAGGGGGGTTAGCAATCAGCCCCAGCATTTT | CAWSGRDRVRGVSNQPQHF
NA | TRBJ2-5 | TRBV2 | NA | TGTGCCAGCAATCCGTCGGAGACCCAGTACTTC | CASNPSETQYF
TRBD1 | TRBJ2-2 | TRBV5-6 | NA | TGTGCCAGCACCGAAGGACAGGGGAGGAACACCGGGGAGCTGTTTTTT | CASTEGQGRNTGELFF
NA | TRBJ1-3 | TRBV7-2 | NA | TGTGCCAGCAGCTTAGAGCGGGGAAACACCATATATTTT | CASSLERGNTIYF
TRBD1 | TRBJ1-2 | TRBV6-5 | NA | TGTGCCAGCAGCCCCCGGACAGGGAACATCTATGGCTACACCTTC | CASSPRTGNIYGYTF
NA | TRBJ2-3 | TRBV9 | NA | TGTGCCAGCAGCGTGACTCTAGCAACCGGAGATACGCAGTATTTT | CASSVTLATGDTQYF
NA | TRBJ2-3 | TRBV6-1 | once | TGTGCCAGCAGTGGTATAAGAGTAGACTCTAGCACAGATACGCAGTATTTT | CASSGIRVDSSTDTQYF
NA | TRBJ2-1 | TRBV7-2 | NA | TGTGCCAGCAGCTTAGCGGAGTTCGGTGAGCAGTTCTTC | CASSLAEFGEQFF
TRBD2 | TRBJ2-1 | TRBV11-2 | NA | TGTGCCAGCAGCCGGCGCCGGGGGGTCGTCGATGAGCAGTTCTTC | CASSRRRGVVDEQFF
NA | TRBJ1-5 | TRBV18 | NA | TGTGCCAGCTCCTCTCGGGGGGCAGATCAGCCCCAGCATTTT | CASSSRGADQPQHF
NA | TRBJ1-2 | TRBV29-1 | NA | TGCAGCGTTGGGCCTCCAGGCTACACCTTC | CSVGPPGYTF
TRBD1 | TRBJ1-1 | TRBV29-1 | NA | TGCAGCATAAGGACAGGACGGAACACTGAAGCTTTCTTT | CSIRTGRNTEAFF
TRBD1 | TRBJ2-3 | TRBV27 | NA | TGTGCCAGCAGTTTGTTGGGACAGGGGACAGATACGCAGTATTTT | CASSLLGQGTDTQYF